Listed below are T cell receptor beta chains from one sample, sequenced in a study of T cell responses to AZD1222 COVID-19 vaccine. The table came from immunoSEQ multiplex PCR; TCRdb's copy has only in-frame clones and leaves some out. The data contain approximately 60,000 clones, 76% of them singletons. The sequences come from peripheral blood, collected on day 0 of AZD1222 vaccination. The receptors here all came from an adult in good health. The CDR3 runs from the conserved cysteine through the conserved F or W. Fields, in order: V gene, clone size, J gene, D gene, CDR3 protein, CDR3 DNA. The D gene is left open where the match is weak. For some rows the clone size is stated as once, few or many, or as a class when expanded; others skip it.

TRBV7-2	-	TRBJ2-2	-	CASSLVGGTGELFF	TGTGCCAGCAGCTTAGTGGGGGGTACCGGGGAGCTGTTTTTT
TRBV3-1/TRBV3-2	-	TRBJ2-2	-	CASSLGLANTGELFF	TGTGCCAGCAGCCTTGGGCTAGCGAACACCGGGGAGCTGTTTTTT
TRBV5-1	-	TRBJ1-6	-	CASSLARGVRSPLHF	TGCGCCAGCAGCTTGGCCAGGGGAGTTCGTTCACCCCTCCACTTT
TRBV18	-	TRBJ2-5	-	CASSPQEETQYF	TGTGCCAGCTCACCACAGGAAGAGACCCAGTACTTC
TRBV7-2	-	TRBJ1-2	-	CASSLASPYTF	TGTGCCAGCAGCTTAGCCTCCCCCTACACCTTC
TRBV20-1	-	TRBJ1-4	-	CSAERMRKLFF	TGCAGTGCCGAGAGGATGAGAAAACTGTTTTTT
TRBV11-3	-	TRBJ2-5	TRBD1	CASSLGARGQETQYF	TGTGCCAGCAGCTTAGGGGCCAGGGGGCAAGAGACCCAGTACTTC
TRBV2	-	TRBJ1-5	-	CASSLQGVQPQHF	TGTGCCAGCAGCCTTCAGGGAGTTCAGCCCCAGCATTTT
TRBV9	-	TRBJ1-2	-	CASSVGLGYTNYGYTF	TGTGCCAGCAGCGTAGGATTGGGATATACTAACTATGGCTACACCTTC
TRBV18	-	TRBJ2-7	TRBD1	CASSPDRDVLREQYF	TGTGCCAGCTCACCGGACAGGGACGTTTTGAGGGAGCAGTACTTC
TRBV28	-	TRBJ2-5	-	CASSLEGQETQYF	TGTGCCAGCAGTTTAGAGGGTCAAGAGACCCAGTACTTC
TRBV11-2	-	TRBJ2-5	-	CASSPGVGGQETQYF	TGTGCCAGCAGCCCGGGGGTCGGAGGGCAAGAGACCCAGTACTTC
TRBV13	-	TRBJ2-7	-	CASSSQLSYEQYF	TGTGCCAGCAGCTCACAATTGTCCTACGAGCAGTACTTC
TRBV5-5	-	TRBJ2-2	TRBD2	CASSPLGEGGELFF	TGTGCCAGCAGCCCTCTCGGGGAGGGCGGGGAGCTGTTTTTT
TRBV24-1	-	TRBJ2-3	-	CATSQGPDTQYF	TGTGCCACCAGCCAGGGTCCAGATACGCAGTATTTT
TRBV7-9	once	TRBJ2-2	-	CASSRRTFSNTGELFF	TGTGCCAGCAGCCGCCGGACGTTCTCGAACACCGGGGAGCTGTTTTTT
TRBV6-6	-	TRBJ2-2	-	CASSLPGPGELFF	TGTGCCAGCAGTTTGCCAGGGCCCGGGGAGCTGTTTTTT
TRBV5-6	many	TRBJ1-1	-	CASRLGRLNTEAFF	TGTGCCAGCAGATTGGGGAGATTGAACACTGAAGCTTTCTTT
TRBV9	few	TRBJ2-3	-	CASSVVGEWGTDTQYF	TGTGCCAGCAGCGTAGTTGGCGAGTGGGGCACAGATACGCAGTATTTT
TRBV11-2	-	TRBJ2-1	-	CASSAGGRNEQFF	TGTGCCAGCAGCGCAGGGGGGAGGAATGAGCAGTTCTTC
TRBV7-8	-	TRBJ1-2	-	CASSLEASLDYGYTF	TGTGCCAGCAGCTTAGAGGCAAGTCTCGATTATGGCTACACCTTC
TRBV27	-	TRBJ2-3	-	CASSFAPREEDTQYF	TGTGCCAGCAGTTTTGCCCCCAGGGAAGAGGATACGCAGTATTTT
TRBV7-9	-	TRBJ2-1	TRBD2	CASSPGTSGGNEQFF	TGTGCCAGCAGCCCCGGGACTAGCGGGGGCAATGAGCAGTTCTTC
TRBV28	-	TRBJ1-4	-	CASSLGGQSLKKLFF	TGTGCCAGCAGTTTAGGAGGACAGTCTCTAAAGAAACTGTTTTTT
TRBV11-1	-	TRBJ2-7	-	CASSLGTSTYEQYF	TGTGCCAGCAGCTTAGGGACCTCCACCTACGAGCAGTACTTC
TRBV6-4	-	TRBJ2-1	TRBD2	CASSVEAGGSYNEQFF	TGTGCCAGCAGCGTGGAGGCGGGGGGTTCCTACAATGAGCAGTTCTTC
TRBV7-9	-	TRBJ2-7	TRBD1	CASSPVTGDEQYF	TGTGCCAGCAGCCCAGTGACAGGGGACGAGCAGTACTTC
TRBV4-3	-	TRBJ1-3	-	CASSQDITAGNTIYF	TGCGCCAGCAGCCAAGATATTACTGCTGGAAACACCATATATTTT
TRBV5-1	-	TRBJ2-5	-	CASSPRGRVETQYF	TGCGCCAGCAGCCCTCGAGGCAGGGTGGAGACCCAGTACTTC
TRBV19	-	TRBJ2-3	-	CASIETGSRADTQYF	TGTGCCAGTATCGAAACCGGGTCTCGGGCAGATACGCAGTATTTT
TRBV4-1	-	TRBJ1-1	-	CASSQGYRNTEAFF	TGCGCCAGCAGCCAAGGATATCGGAACACTGAAGCTTTCTTT
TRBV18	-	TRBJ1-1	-	CASSHTTDTEAFF	TGTGCCAGCTCACACACGACGGACACTGAAGCTTTCTTT
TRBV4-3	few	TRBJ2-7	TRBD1	CASSQGRTGHYEQYF	TGCGCCAGCAGCCAAGGCAGGACAGGCCACTACGAGCAGTACTTC
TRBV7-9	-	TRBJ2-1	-	CASRRTGSSYNEQFF	TGTGCCAGCAGGAGGACGGGGAGCTCCTACAATGAGCAGTTCTTC
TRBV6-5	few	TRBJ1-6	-	CASSYTGTSNSPLHF	TGTGCCAGCAGTTACACCGGGACATCTAATTCACCCCTCCACTTT
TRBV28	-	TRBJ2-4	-	CASSFGLSLGKNIQYF	TGTGCCAGCAGTTTCGGGCTTTCTCTAGGGAAAAACATTCAGTACTTC
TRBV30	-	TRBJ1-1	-	CAWSVQRGGRAFF	TGTGCCTGGAGTGTACAGAGGGGGGGCCGGGCTTTCTTT
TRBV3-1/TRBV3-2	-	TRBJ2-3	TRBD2	CASSQEYLAGGRADTQYF	TGTGCCAGCAGCCAAGAATATCTAGCGGGGGGTAGGGCAGATACGCAGTATTTT
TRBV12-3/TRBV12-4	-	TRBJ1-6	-	CASALGGAPLHF	TGTGCCAGCGCATTAGGGGGGGCACCCCTCCACTTT
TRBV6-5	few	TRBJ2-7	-	CASSYPIDRFNEQYF	TGTGCCAGCAGTTACCCGATCGACAGGTTCAACGAGCAGTACTTC
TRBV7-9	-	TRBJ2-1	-	CASSLVILYNEQFF	TGTGCCAGCAGCTTAGTGATCTTATACAATGAGCAGTTCTTC
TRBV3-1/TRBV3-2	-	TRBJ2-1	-	CASSQIYDEQFF	TGTGCCAGCAGCCAGATTTATGATGAGCAGTTCTTC
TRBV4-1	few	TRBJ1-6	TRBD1	CASSQAGGGSPLHF	TGCGCCAGCAGCCAAGCAGGGGGCGGCTCACCCCTCCACTTT
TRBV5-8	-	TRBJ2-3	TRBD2	CASSRRTSGGMTDTQYF	TGTGCCAGCAGTCGACGGACTAGCGGGGGGATGACAGATACGCAGTATTTT
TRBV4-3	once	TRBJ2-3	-	CASSHLADLTDTQYF	TGCGCCAGCAGCCATCTAGCAGACCTCACAGATACGCAGTATTTT
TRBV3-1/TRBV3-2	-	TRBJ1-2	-	CASSQDSKTTSNDGYTF	TGTGCCAGCAGCCAAGACTCTAAGACCACCAGTAACGATGGCTACACCTTC
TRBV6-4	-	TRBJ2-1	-	CASSAETGLNEQFF	TGTGCCAGCAGTGCTGAGACAGGTCTCAATGAGCAGTTCTTC
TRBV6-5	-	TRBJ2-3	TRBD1	CAAGQGVTDTQYF	TGTGCCGCAGGACAGGGGGTGACAGATACGCAGTATTTT
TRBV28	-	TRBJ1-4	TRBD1	CASSLDRVLVATNEKLFF	TGTGCCAGCAGCTTAGACAGGGTTCTAGTTGCAACTAATGAAAAACTGTTTTTT
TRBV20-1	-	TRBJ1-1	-	CSASGGGEAFF	TGCAGTGCTAGTGGGGGAGGTGAGGCTTTCTTT
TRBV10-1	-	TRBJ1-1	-	CASSETLDNEAFF	TGCGCCAGCAGTGAGACCCTGGACAACGAAGCTTTCTTT
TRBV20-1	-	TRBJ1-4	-	CSATDGEKLFF	TGCAGTGCTACTGATGGGGAAAAACTGTTTTTT
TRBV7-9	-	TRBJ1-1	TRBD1	CASARGQENTEAFF	TGTGCCAGCGCCCGAGGACAGGAGAACACTGAAGCTTTCTTT
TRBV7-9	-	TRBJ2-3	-	CASSPNRVSTDTQYF	TGTGCCAGCAGCCCAAACAGGGTTAGCACAGATACGCAGTATTTT
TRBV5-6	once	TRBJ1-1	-	CASSLRTEAFF	TGTGCCAGCAGCTTGAGGACTGAAGCTTTCTTT
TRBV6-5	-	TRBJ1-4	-	CASSPLGGTNEKLFF	TGTGCCAGCAGTCCCTTAGGGGGGACTAATGAAAAACTGTTTTTT
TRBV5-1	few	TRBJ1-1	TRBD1	CASSSLQGADTEAFF	TGCGCCAGCAGCTCCTTACAGGGGGCGGACACTGAAGCTTTCTTT